This T cell receptor (beta chain) came from a study of monozygotic twins with inflammatory bowel disease. The CDR3 extends over 14 amino acids. Germline-derived CDR1 and CDR2 are LNHDA and SQIVND (reference sequence). Template switching added UMIs carrying a 6-nucleotide sample barcode. After re-calling the 5' RACE reads, TCRdb lists one entry per CDR3 protein, DNA absent. The sample has about 450,000 distinct CDR3 sequences. Sequenced material: blood. The TCR was taken from a human donor with ulcerative colitis or Crohn's disease, or a healthy co-twin of an affected twin (not recorded which). This rearrangement joins TRBV19 to TRBJ2-1; TCRdb calls TRBD1, which cannot be checked without DNA. CDR3: CASSFDRVSNEQFF.